What follows is one T cell receptor beta chain and its context. Its specificity is not known. The sample belongs to a study of cytomegalovirus exposure and HLA in healthy donors. Regarding the study as a whole: Later work associated 16,951 TCR beta sequences with HLA alleles at 0.05 false discovery rate.

13 Jbeta primers and 60 Vbeta primers were used for the PCR. In the authors' methods: Later work found 65 million to 100 million unique TCR beta chains, with some 11 million shared. Sequencing was performed with immunoSEQ multiplex PCR; in TCRdb, only in-frame clones are kept and a portion is missing. Clone size and the V and J calls come from that table; the DNA yielded D and trimming. Of under 200,000 clones detected, approximately 82% appear once; the ten largest clones hold roughly 1.6%. The CDR3 sequence is 16 residues long. Trimming cost V 6 bases and J 5 bases, with 23 bases left between them. Germline V gene sequence: CDR1 SQVTM, CDR2 ANQGSEA.

The sequence came from a woman aged 18-35 years in good health and CMV-seronegative. V usage is TRBV29-1 and J usage is TRBJ2-1; D might be TRBD2 (6 bases). Source material: PBMCs. CDR3 in amino acids: CSVFPGSSVPDNEQFF. The CDR3 nucleotides read TGCAGCGTCTTCCCCGGGAGTAGTGTGCCGGACAATGAGCAGTTCTTC.